This T cell receptor beta chain is drawn from a study of cytomegalovirus exposure and HLA in healthy donors. On this clone: Its antigen is not identified.

Study-wide findings and caveats: Later work associated 16,951 TCR beta sequences with HLA alleles at 0.05 false discovery rate.

60 Vbeta and 13 Jbeta primers were used in PCR. Sequenced by immunoSEQ multiplex PCR; TCRdb stores in-frame clones only, minus some. This sample has around 200,000 clones, with more than 65% found just once. V gave up 0 bases and J gave up 5 bases, with 13 bases separating them. Germline CDR1 reads LNHNV; CDR2 reads YYDKDF (reference sequence). There are 15 residues in the CDR3. The receptor's source is a man aged 50-59 years in good health and CMV-seronegative. Sequencing was performed on PBMCs. The rearrangement uses TRBV15 and TRBJ1-2; D is unresolved. DNA for the CDR3: TGTGCCACCAGCAGAGATGGCACGGACTTTTATGGCTACACCTTC. This gives the protein CATSRDGTDFYGYTF.